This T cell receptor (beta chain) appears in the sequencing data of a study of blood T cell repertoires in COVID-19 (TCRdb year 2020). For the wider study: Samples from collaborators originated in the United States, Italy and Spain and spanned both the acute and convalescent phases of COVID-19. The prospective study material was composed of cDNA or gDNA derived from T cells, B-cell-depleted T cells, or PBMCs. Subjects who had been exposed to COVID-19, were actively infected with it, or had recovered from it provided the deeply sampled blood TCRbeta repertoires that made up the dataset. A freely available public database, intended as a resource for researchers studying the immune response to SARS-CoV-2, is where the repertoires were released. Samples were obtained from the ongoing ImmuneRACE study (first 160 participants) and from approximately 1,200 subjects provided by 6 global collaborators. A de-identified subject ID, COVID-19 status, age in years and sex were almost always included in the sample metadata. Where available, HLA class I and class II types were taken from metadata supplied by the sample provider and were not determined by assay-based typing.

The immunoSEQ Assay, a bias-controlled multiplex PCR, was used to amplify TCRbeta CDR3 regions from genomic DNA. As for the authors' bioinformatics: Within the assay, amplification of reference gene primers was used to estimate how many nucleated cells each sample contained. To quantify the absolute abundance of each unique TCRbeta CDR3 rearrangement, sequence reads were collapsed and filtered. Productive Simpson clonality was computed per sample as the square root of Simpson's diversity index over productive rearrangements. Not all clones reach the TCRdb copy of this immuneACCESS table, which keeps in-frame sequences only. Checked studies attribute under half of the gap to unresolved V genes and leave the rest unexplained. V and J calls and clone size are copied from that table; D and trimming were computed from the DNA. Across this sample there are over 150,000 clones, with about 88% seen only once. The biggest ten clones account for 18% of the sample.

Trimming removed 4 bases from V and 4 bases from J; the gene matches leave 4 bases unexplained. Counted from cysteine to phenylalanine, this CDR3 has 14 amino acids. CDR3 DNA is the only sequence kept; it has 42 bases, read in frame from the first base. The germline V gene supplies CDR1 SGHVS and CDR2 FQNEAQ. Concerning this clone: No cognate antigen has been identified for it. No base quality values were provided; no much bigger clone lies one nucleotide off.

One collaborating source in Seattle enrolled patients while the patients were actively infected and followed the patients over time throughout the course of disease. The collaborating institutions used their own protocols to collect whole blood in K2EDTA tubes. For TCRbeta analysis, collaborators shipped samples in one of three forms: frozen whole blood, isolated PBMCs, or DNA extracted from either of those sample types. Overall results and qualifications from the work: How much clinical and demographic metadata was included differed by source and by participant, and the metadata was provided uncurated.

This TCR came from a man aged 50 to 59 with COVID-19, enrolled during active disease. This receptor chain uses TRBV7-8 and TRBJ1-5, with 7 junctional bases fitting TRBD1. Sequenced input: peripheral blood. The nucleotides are TGTGCCAGCAGCTCCGGGACAGAGAATCAGCCCCAGCATTTT. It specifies CASSSGTENQPQHF.